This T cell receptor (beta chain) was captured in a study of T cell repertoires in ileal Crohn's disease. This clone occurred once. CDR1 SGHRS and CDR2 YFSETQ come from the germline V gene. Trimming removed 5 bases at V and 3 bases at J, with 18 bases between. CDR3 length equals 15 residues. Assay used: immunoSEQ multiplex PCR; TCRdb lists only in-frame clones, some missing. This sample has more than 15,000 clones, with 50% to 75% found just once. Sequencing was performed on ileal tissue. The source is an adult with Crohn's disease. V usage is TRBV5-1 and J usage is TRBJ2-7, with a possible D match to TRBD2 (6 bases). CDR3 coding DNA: TGCGCCAGCAGACTTGCCGGGACTGGAGGCTACGAGCAGTACTTC. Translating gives CASRLAGTGGYEQYF.